These 23 T cell receptor beta chains originate from one sample sequenced in a study of cytomegalovirus exposure and HLA in healthy donors. 13 Jbeta primers and 60 Vbeta primers were used for the PCR. The method was immunoSEQ multiplex PCR; TCRdb's version includes in-frame clones alone and lacks a portion of them. The sample lists some 160,000 clones, about 64% occurring once. What was sequenced was PBMCs. The receptors here all came from a man in his sixties in good health and CMV-seronegative.

The chain links TRBV6-6 to TRBJ1-1; TRBD1 agrees at 9 bases. The germline V gene encodes CDR1 MNHNY and CDR2 SVGAGI (reference sequence). CDR3 length: 13 residues. Trimming at V came to 6 bases and at J to 8 bases, leaving 7 bases not matched to a gene. The CDR3 sequence: CASRGTGTTEAFF. DNA of the CDR3: TGTGCCAGCAGGGGGACAGGGACAACCGAAGCTTTCTTT.

V usage is TRBV28 and J usage is TRBJ2-7; 7 bases fit TRBD1. The V and J ends lost 7 bases and 1 base, in that order; junction bases with no gene match: 13. The CDR3 runs to 16 residues. Germline CDR1 reads MDHEN; CDR2 reads SYDVKM. The CDR3 bases are TGTGCCAGCATTGTTCCGACAGGGCAGGGATCCTACGAGCAGTACTTC. This gives the protein CASIVPTGQGSYEQYF.

The CDR3 DNA reads TGTGCCAGCAGCCGTGACAGGGGCCCCTTCAATGAGCAGTTCTTC. Protein product: CASSRDRGPFNEQFF. This sequence joins TRBV7-6 and TRBJ2-1, with 8 bases matching TRBD1. The CDR3 spans 15 residues. Germline assignment: CDR1 SGHVS and CDR2 FNYEAQ. V lost 5 bases to trimming and J lost 6 bases; unmatched junction nucleotides: 9.

The chain employs TRBV6-1 and TRBJ1-2; 8 positions agree with TRBD1. The length of the CDR3 is 14 residues. After removal of 6 bases from V and 4 bases from J, the junction contained 7 bases not matched to a gene. CDR1 and CDR2 from the germline V gene are MNHNS and SASEGT. This chain's CDR3 is CASRSTGVAYGYTF. The CDR3, as DNA: TGTGCCAGCAGATCGACAGGGGTTGCCTATGGCTACACCTTC.

V gene TRBV7-9 combines with J gene TRBJ1-4; the match to TRBD1 covers 11 bases. The ends lost 5 bases at V and 8 bases at J; junction bases unmatched: 10. The CDR3 extends over 16 amino acids. Germline assignment: CDR1 SEHNR and CDR2 FQNEAQ (reference sequence). This CDR3 is CASSTFRDRGKEKLFF. The CDR3 coding sequence is TGTGCCAGCAGCACCTTCCGGGACAGGGGGAAAGAAAAACTGTTTTTT.

The J gene is TRBJ2-7, the V gene TRBV11-3; D is ambiguous. Trimming left V 2 bases short and J 0 bases short, with 11 bases between. The germline V gene encodes CDR1 SGHNT and CDR2 YENEEA. This CDR3 comprises 15 residues. The CDR3 nucleotides read TGTGCCAGCAGCTTAATGGCGGAGCCCTCCTACGAGCAGTACTTC. As protein: CASSLMAEPSYEQYF.

The chain joins TRBV14 to TRBJ2-1; 9 bases fit TRBD2. J lost 6 bases, V lost 0 bases, and 9 bases had no gene match. Germline V gene lookup returns CDR1 SGHDN and CDR2 FVKESK. CDR3 length equals 17 residues. Here the CDR3 reads CASSQDRGGRVGNEQFF. CDR3 DNA sequence: TGTGCCAGCAGCCAAGATAGGGGCGGGAGGGTTGGCAATGAGCAGTTCTTC.

This CDR3 reads CASSQDRLAGAHEQFF. The CDR3 DNA reads as TGCGCCAGCAGCCAAGACAGACTAGCGGGAGCCCATGAGCAGTTCTTC. This chain links TRBV4-1 with TRBJ2-1, with TRBD2 matching 12 bases. Germline lookup yields CDR1 MGHRA and CDR2 YSYEKL. This CDR3 has 16 amino acids. The V and J ends lost 0 bases and 8 bases, in that order; junction bases with no gene match: 5.

The gene calls are TRBV5-4 and TRBJ2-6, with D possibly TRBD1 on 5 matching bases. The V end lost 4 bases, the J end lost 0 bases, and 11 bases lay between the germline ends. Germline CDR1 and CDR2: SGHNT and YYREEE (reference sequence). The CDR3 spans 16 residues. CDR3 coding DNA: TGTGCCAGCAGCCCTAACAGGTTCTCTGGGGCCAACGTCCTGACTTTC. Amino acids: CASSPNRFSGANVLTF. The full variable domain, its missing parts supplied by reference TRBV5-4 and TRBJ2-6, is ETGVTQSPTHLIKTRGQQVTLRCSSQSGHNTVSWYQQALGQGPQFIFQYYREEENGRGNFPPRFSGLQFPNYSSELNVNALELDDSALYLCASSPNRFSGANVLTFGAGSRLTVL.

This clone was detected only a few times. The chain carries TRBV12-5 and TRBJ2-5; possible D gene TRBD2, 5 bases. The DNA end lines up better with TRBJ2-7; the J call may be wrong. Germline assignment: CDR1 LGHNT and CDR2 FRNRAP. The CDR3 has 13 residues. CDR3: CASGLSGTYEQYF. As DNA, the CDR3 is TGTGCTAGTGGTCTAAGCGGCACCTACGAGCAGTACTTC.

The rearrangement links TRBV4-1 to TRBJ1-2; 12 nucleotides line up with TRBD1. The CDR3 length is 17 residues. V was pared by 0 bases and J by 8 bases, with 10 bases of the junction left unmatched. In germline, CDR1 is MGHRA, CDR2 YSYEKL. CDR3 in DNA: TGCGCCAGCAGCCAAGAGGGGACAGGGGGCCCAGCCGAAGGCTACACCTTC. It specifies CASSQEGTGGPAEGYTF.

This clone has just a few counts. The J gene is TRBJ2-2, the V gene TRBV18; no clear D. V lost 2 bases, J lost 3 bases, and 7 bases lay in between. This CDR3 has 14 amino acids. Germline V CDR1 and CDR2: KGHSH, LQKENI. The CDR3 nucleotides are TGTGCCAGCTCACCAACCCGGGACACCGGGGAGCTGTTTTTT. Translation gives CASSPTRDTGELFF.

The chain is built from TRBV13 and TRBJ1-1; D is unresolved. This CDR3 has 14 residues. The germline CDR1 and CDR2 sequences are PRHDT and FYEKMQ (reference sequence). Trimming cost V 6 bases and J 6 bases, with 17 bases left between them. CDR3 in amino acids: CASSAQRAGAEAFF. As DNA, the CDR3 is TGTGCCAGCAGTGCCCAGAGGGCGGGCGCTGAAGCTTTCTTT.

J is TRBJ2-7 and V is TRBV4-1, with TRBD1 identical over 7 bases. Trimming at V came to 6 bases and at J to 7 bases, leaving 6 bases not matched to a gene. The CDR3 length is 12 residues. Germline V gene sequence: CDR1 MGHRA, CDR2 YSYEKL. The CDR3 nucleotides are TGCGCCAGCAGAGGGGGCTTGGGTGAGCAGTACTTC. This codes for CASRGGLGEQYF.

This clone has a single count. The chain joins TRBV6-6 to TRBJ1-2, with D possibly being TRBD1 (6 bases). V was pared by 5 bases and J by 4 bases, with 14 bases between. In germline, CDR1 is MNHNY, CDR2 SVGAGI (reference sequence). The CDR3 is made up of 14 amino acids. The DNA of the CDR3 is TGTGCCAGCAGTACCCCGACAGGAAGCTATGGCTACACCTTC. Its translation: CASSTPTGSYGYTF.

This clone was observed once. The V gene is TRBV28, the J gene TRBJ1-5; possibly TRBD1 for D (5 bases). The germline V gene has CDR1 MDHEN and CDR2 SYDVKM. The CDR3 contains 13 residues. Trimming removed 6 bases from V and 5 bases from J, with 11 bases in between. The DNA for the CDR3 is TGTGCCAGCAGCCCCGACAGATATCAGCCCCAGCATTTT. Its translation is CASSPDRYQPQHF.

This clone was detected a few times. The chain combines TRBV7-2 with TRBJ2-4; 9 bases line up with TRBD2. Germline assignment: CDR1 SGHTA and CDR2 FQGNSA. The V gene end was trimmed by 4 bases and the J gene end by 0 bases; junction bases not matched to a gene: 4. The CDR3 is made up of 16 amino acids. The CDR3 here is CASSSGLALAKNIQYF. For the CDR3, the DNA is TGTGCCAGCAGCTCCGGACTAGCGCTAGCCAAAAACATTCAGTACTTC. Drawing the rest from reference TRBV7-2 and TRBJ2-4, the complete variable domain is GAGVSQSPSNKVTEKGKDVELRCDPISGHTALYWYRQSLGQGLEFLIYFQGNSAPDKSGLPSDRFSAERTGGSVSTLTIQRTQQEDSAVYLCASSSGLALAKNIQYFGAGTRLSVL.

This sequence joins TRBV18 and TRBJ1-5; the D is unclear. CDR3 length: 15 residues. Germline lookup yields CDR1 KGHSH and CDR2 LQKENI. V was pared by 2 bases and J by 1 base, with 9 bases between. Written as DNA, the CDR3 is TGTGCCAGCTCACCATCCGGAGGGAGCAATCAGCCCCAGCATTTT. It encodes CASSPSGGSNQPQHF.

The chain combines TRBV10-3 with TRBJ2-2; D is possibly TRBD2 (7 bases). CDR3 length: 15 amino acids. Per the germline V gene, CDR1 is ENHRY and CDR2 is SYGVKD. V dropped 10 bases and J dropped 7 bases, with 22 bases sitting between them. The CDR3 DNA reads as TGTGCCACCGGCGCCGGGGGCGGGGGAAACGGGGAGCTGTTTTTT. It encodes CATGAGGGGNGELFF.

The V and J genes are TRBV6-1 and TRBJ2-3, with D possibly matching TRBD2 (6 bases). V was cut by 7 bases and J by 1 base, with 15 bases left in between. The CDR3 contains 15 residues. Germline V gives CDR1 MNHNS, CDR2 SASEGT. CDR3 loop: CASIGTRRGTDTQYF. In DNA, the CDR3 is TGTGCCAGCATCGGGACCAGGAGGGGCACAGATACGCAGTATTTT.

V is TRBV5-1 and J is TRBJ1-3, with 9 nucleotides matching TRBD1. V shed 0 bases, J shed 0 bases, and the junction held 1 base outside the gene matches. The CDR3 consists of 16 residues. Germline CDR1 is SGHRS and CDR2 is YFSETQ. The CDR3 protein is CASSLGQGDSGNTIYF. The CDR3 DNA is TGCGCCAGCAGCTTGGGACAGGGGGACTCTGGAAACACCATATATTTT.

This clone was observed a few times. The chain has TRBV5-4 and TRBJ2-2; 7 bases are shared with TRBD2. The CDR3 sequence is 12 residues long. CDR1 SGHNT and CDR2 YYREEE come from the germline V gene (reference sequence). V was clipped by 3 bases and J by 8 bases; unmatched bases: 1. The CDR3 bases are TGTGCCAGCAGCTCGCGGGAGGGGGAGCTGTTTTTT. Its translation: CASSSREGELFF.

This clone was counted only a few times. V usage is TRBV10-3 and J usage is TRBJ1-2; the match to TRBD1 covers 7 bases. In germline, CDR1 is ENHRY, CDR2 SYGVKD. The V and J ends lost 2 bases and 5 bases, in that order; junction bases with no gene match: 14. CDR3 length equals 17 residues. CDR3: CAISEKVRGRQGYGYTF. For the CDR3, the DNA is TGTGCCATCAGTGAGAAAGTGAGGGGACGACAGGGTTATGGCTACACCTTC.